This is a list of T cell receptor beta chains from one sample in a study of shared clonotypes between healthy human individuals. Sequencing used immunoSEQ multiplex PCR; TCRdb keeps in-frame clones, though not all of them. Of about 180,000 clones in the sample, 90% to 95% were seen once. Sequences were obtained from naive CD4+ T cells sorted from blood. Receptors originate from a woman aged 25 to 45 in good health. CDR3s include the opening cysteine and the closing phenylalanine or tryptophan. Each record gives: D gene, J gene, V gene, CDR3 length, clone size, CDR3 protein, CDR3 DNA. The D gene is left open where the match is weak. Rows give clone size only sometimes, using once, few, many, or a class for an expanded clone.

>TRBD1|TRBJ2-3|TRBV6-5|14|NA
CASSSGGVIDTQYF
TGTGCCAGCAGTTCAGGGGGCGTCATAGATACGCAGTATTTT
>NA|TRBJ2-7|TRBV5-4|17|NA
CASSLELFGRQPREQYF
TGTGCCAGCAGCTTGGAGCTTTTCGGGAGACAGCCTCGCGAGCAGTACTTC
>TRBD1|TRBJ1-5|TRBV5-1|17|NA
CASSFPTPTGGNQPQHF
TGCGCCAGCAGCTTCCCCACCCCTACAGGGGGCAATCAGCCCCAGCATTTT
>TRBD1|TRBJ1-4|TRBV6-1|15|once
CATRGQDGANEKLFF
TGTGCCACCCGAGGACAGGATGGGGCTAATGAAAAACTGTTTTTT
>NA|TRBJ2-2|TRBV11-3|13|NA
CASSEGTTGELFF
TGTGCCAGCAGCGAGGGAACTACCGGGGAGCTGTTTTTT
>TRBD1|TRBJ1-3|TRBV5-1|15|NA
CASSSDRGTGNTIYF
TGCGCCAGCAGCTCGGACAGGGGAACTGGAAACACCATATATTTT
>NA|TRBJ2-2|TRBV5-4|14|NA
CASSSGSVTGELFF
TGTGCCAGCAGTTCAGGTTCGGTCACCGGGGAGCTGTTTTTT
>NA|TRBJ2-7|TRBV6-5|12|once
CASSRQSYEQYF
TGTGCCAGCAGTCGACAGTCCTACGAGCAGTACTTC
>NA|TRBJ1-1|TRBV6-5|12|NA
CASRRGRSEAFF
TGTGCCAGCAGACGTGGACGGAGTGAAGCTTTCTTT
>NA|TRBJ1-2|TRBV10-1|13|NA
CASSESGRAGYTF
TGCGCCAGCAGTGAGTCAGGCAGGGCTGGCTACACCTTC
>NA|TRBJ2-7|TRBV7-6|13|NA
CASSLDEPYEQYF
TGTGCCAGCAGCTTAGACGAACCCTACGAGCAGTACTTC
>TRBD2|TRBJ2-3|TRBV19|15|NA
CASSRTSGATDTQYF
TGTGCCAGTAGTAGGACTAGCGGGGCAACAGATACGCAGTATTTT
>NA|TRBJ2-7|TRBV7-9|12|NA
CASSLAAYEQYF
TGTGCCAGCAGCTTAGCGGCGTACGAGCAGTACTTC
>NA|TRBJ2-7|TRBV28|12|NA
CASREQAYEQYF
TGTGCCAGCAGGGAACAGGCCTACGAGCAGTACTTC
>TRBD1|TRBJ2-1|TRBV7-9|15|NA
CASSPGQGYRVEQFF
TGTGCCAGCAGCCCGGGACAGGGATATCGCGTTGAGCAGTTCTTC
>NA|TRBJ2-7|TRBV28|14|NA
CASSSPGTRGEQYF
TGTGCCAGCAGCTCCCCCGGGACCCGCGGCGAGCAGTACTTC
>NA|TRBJ1-5|TRBV15|16|NA
CATSRGRERSNQPQHF
TGTGCCACCAGCAGAGGTAGGGAGAGAAGCAATCAGCCCCAGCATTTT
>NA|TRBJ1-4|TRBV29-1|15|NA
CSVGWGASDNEKLFF
TGCAGCGTTGGTTGGGGGGCGAGTGATAATGAAAAACTGTTTTTT
>TRBD1|TRBJ1-1|TRBV6-1|16|once
CASSEAAGGLDTEAFF
TGTGCCAGCAGTGAAGCTGCAGGGGGCTTGGACACTGAAGCTTTCTTT
>NA|TRBJ2-7|TRBV30|13|NA
CAWARTSYYEQYF
TGTGCCTGGGCGAGGACCTCCTACTACGAGCAGTACTTC
>NA|TRBJ2-5|TRBV19|12|NA
CASSIEGETQYF
TGTGCCAGTAGTATTGAGGGCGAGACCCAGTACTTC
>NA|TRBJ2-1|TRBV11-2|15|NA
CASSPLGLTNNEQFF
TGTGCCAGCAGCCCCTTGGGGCTTACCAACAATGAGCAGTTCTTC
>TRBD1|TRBJ1-4|TRBV18|16|NA
CASSPPGKQGGEKLFF
TGTGCCAGCTCACCACCGGGGAAACAGGGGGGTGAAAAACTGTTTTTT
>TRBD1|TRBJ2-7|TRBV10-3|16|NA
CAIRNGEGTGPYEQYF
TGTGCCATCAGGAATGGGGAAGGGACAGGTCCTTACGAGCAGTACTTC
>NA|TRBJ2-7|TRBV28|17|NA
CASSYSQGTPFMGEQYF
TGTGCCAGCAGTTACTCCCAGGGAACGCCCTTTATGGGCGAGCAGTACTTC
>NA|TRBJ2-6|TRBV19|16|NA
CASSLRDLSGANVLTF
TGTGCCAGTAGTTTGCGGGATCTCTCTGGGGCCAACGTCCTGACTTTC
>TRBD2|TRBJ2-7|TRBV9|16|NA
CASSVDLAGGSYEQYF
TGTGCCAGCAGCGTAGATTTAGCGGGAGGGTCCTACGAGCAGTACTTC